Presented here are 31 T cell receptor beta chains from one specimen sequenced in a study of CD8+ T cells in alopecia areata. Extracted RNA was reverse transcribed into cDNA, the sequencing template. The table came from immunoSEQ multiplex PCR; TCRdb's copy has only in-frame clones and leaves some out. The sample is made up of about 110,000 clones, none counted only once. Sequencing was performed on lesional skin. The origin of the receptors is a C3H/HeJ mouse with alopecia areata. The strain's MHC: H2-k.

About this clone itself: Genes and germline are mouse. With the read ending 4 residues before the CDR3 end, the germline J gene is used to fill in that end. The chain employs TRBV1 and TRBJ2-5; TRBD2 matches at 12 bases. Per germline, CDR1 NSQYPW and CDR2 LRSPGD (reference sequence). The CDR3 sequence is 15 residues long. CDR3 in amino acids: CTCRVDWGGLDTQYF. The DNA read from the CDR3 is TGCACCTGCAGGGTTGACTGGGGGGGCCTGGAC.

This clone appeared many times. TCRdb's protein does not match the DNA translation at residue 10; the protein provided is translated from the DNA. Germline and genes here are mouse. The CDR3 end is not reached by the read, which stops 3 residues before it; the germline J gene fills it in. The genes are TRBV13-3 and TRBJ1-6; a weak D match, TRBD1 (6 bases). TRBJ1-6 is classed as an ORF, of uncertain function. The V gene lost 6 bases and the J gene lost 7 bases, with 11 bases spanning the gap. The CDR3 runs to 13 residues. Germline CDR1 reads NNHDY; CDR2 reads SYVADS. The sequenced part of the CDR3 DNA is TGTGCCAGCACGCCAGGGGCCAATTCGCCC. Its protein product is CASTPGANSP. The CDR3 as a whole reads CASTPGANSPLYF.

This clone appeared a few times. Genes here carry mouse names. The read halts 4 residues ahead of the CDR3 end, with the missing end drawn from the germline J gene. This chain joins TRBV13-1 and TRBJ1-4, with TRBD1 matching 11 bases. Trimming cost V 0 bases and J 4 bases; bases outside gene matches: 2. The germline CDR1 and CDR2 sequences are NSHNY and SYGAGN. The CDR3 spans 16 residues. CDR3 residues: CASSDAGTGGNERLFF. Incomplete CDR3 DNA: TGTGCCAGCAGTGATGCCGGGACAGGGGGCAACGAA.

About this clone: The genes are named according to mouse. The CDR3 goes on 4 residues after the read ends, and that part is filled in from the germline J gene. The rearrangement uses TRBV1 and TRBJ2-3; TRBD1 matches 10 bases. J was trimmed by 3 bases and V by 4 bases; bases with no gene match: 4. The CDR3 consists of 15 residues. Germline V gives CDR1 NSQYPW, CDR2 LRSPGD (reference sequence). CDR3: CTCSGQGALAETLYF. CDR3 DNA (partial): TGCACCTGCAGTGGACAGGGGGCGCTGGCAGAA. The whole variable domain, filled in from reference TRBV1 and TRBJ2-3, reads VTLLEQNPRWRLVPRGQAVNLRCILKNSQYPWMSWYQQDLQKQLQWLFTLRSPGDKEVKSLPGADYLATRVTDTELRLQVANMSQGRTLYCTCSGQGALAETLYFGSGTRLTVL.

About this clone: Mouse gene names apply. The read ends 4 residues before the CDR3 terminus; that terminus is restored from the germline J gene. The chain recombines TRBV1 with TRBJ1-1; 10 bases are shared with TRBD1. The ends lost 4 bases at V and 4 bases at J; junction bases unmatched: 3. This CDR3 comprises 14 residues. Germline V CDR1 and CDR2: NSQYPW, LRSPGD (reference sequence). The sequenced CDR3 bases are TGCACCTGCAGTGAGACAGGGGGCAGCACA. It yields the protein CTCSETGGST. The CDR3 reads in full as CTCSETGGSTEVFF.

A word on this clone: The protein here is the DNA translation, as the TCRdb protein differs from it at residue 12. The gene names here belong to mouse. The read ends 3 residues early relative to the CDR3; the germline J gene fills the gap. V is TRBV13-2 and J is TRBJ1-6, with D perhaps TRBD1 (5 bases). TRBJ1-6 is known as an ORF, though its function is uncertain. The germline V gene encodes CDR1 NNHNN and CDR2 SYGAGS (reference sequence). CDR3 length: 15 amino acids. V was pared by 3 bases and J by 4 bases, with 11 bases between. CDR3 DNA (partial): TGTGCCAGCGGTGGTCTCGACAGATATAATTCGCCC. Amino acids: CASGGLDRYNSP. The CDR3, in full, reads CASGGLDRYNSPLYF.

Concerning this clone itself: Genes here carry mouse names. The DNA ends 4 residues before the CDR3 does, and the rest of the CDR3 is filled in from the germline J gene. This chain connects TRBV1 to TRBJ2-3, with 11 bases lining up with TRBD1. The CDR3 sequence is 17 residues long. V was pared by 0 bases and J by 1 base, with 3 bases of the junction left unmatched. Germline assignment: CDR1 NSQYPW and CDR2 LRSPGD (reference sequence). CDR3 bases read: TGCACCTGCAGTGCAGATTGGGACAGGGGGGGTGCAGAA. Its translation: CTCSADWDRGGAE. The whole CDR3 protein is CTCSADWDRGGAETLYF.

This clone has ten or more counts. The gene symbols are mouse symbols. The read ends 4 residues before the CDR3 terminus; that terminus is restored from the germline J gene. The chain couples TRBV1 to TRBJ2-7, with D tentatively TRBD1 (5 bases). CDR1 and CDR2 from the germline V gene are NSQYPW and LRSPGD (reference sequence). The V end was cut by 2 bases, the J end by 2 bases, with 16 bases between. The CDR3 spans 16 residues. CDR3 DNA (partial): TGCACCTGCAGTGCAAGAACCCCCAGGGAGACCTAT. Amino acids: CTCSARTPRETY. The complete CDR3 protein is CTCSARTPRETYEQYF.

About this clone itself: Gene names are mouse gene names. The read halts 4 residues ahead of the CDR3 end, with the missing end drawn from the germline J gene. This chain uses TRBV1 with TRBJ1-1; maybe TRBD1 (5 bases). The CDR3 length is 13 residues. The germline V gene has CDR1 NSQYPW and CDR2 LRSPGD (reference sequence). The CDR3 spells CTCSADRTGEVFF. Incomplete CDR3 DNA: TGCACCTGCAGTGCAGATCGAACAGGA.

Comments on this clone: Here the gene names and germline are mouse. The read comes to an end 4 residues before the CDR3 does, leaving the germline J gene to fill in the end. The rearrangement uses TRBV12-1 and TRBJ1-4; TRBD1 matches 8 bases. The J segment lost 5 bases and the V segment lost 2 bases, leaving 3 bases of the junction unmatched. The CDR3 extends over 14 amino acids. The germline gives CDR1 SGHSN, CDR2 HYEKVE. The CDR3 here is CASSRGQGNERLFF. CDR3 DNA, as far as it was read: TGTGCCAGCTCTCGAGGACAGGGAAACGAA.

This clone has just a few counts. The gene names here belong to mouse. The read finishes 4 residues shy of the CDR3 end, and the germline J gene is used to complete it. The chain joins TRBV1 to TRBJ1-1; 7 nucleotides match TRBD1. Germline V gene data show CDR1 as NSQYPW and CDR2 as LRSPGD (reference sequence). This CDR3 is 14 amino acids long. CDR3 residues: CTCSADRQGAEVFF. The DNA read from the CDR3 is TGCACCTGCAGTGCAGATCGACAGGGAGCA.

Concerning this clone: Mouse gene names apply. The sequence runs out 4 residues before the end of the CDR3; the remainder is reconstructed from the germline J gene. Different DNA sequences within this sample yield the same CDR3. The rearrangement uses TRBV1 and TRBJ1-1, with TRBD1 matching 7 bases. This CDR3 comprises 13 residues. J gave up 4 bases and V 3 bases, and 2 bases lay outside the gene matches. Per germline, CDR1 NSQYPW and CDR2 LRSPGD (reference sequence). CDR3 region: CTCSANRGTEVFF. CDR3 DNA, as far as it was read: TGCACCTGCAGTGCTAACAGGGGCACA.

This clone was seen more than once but under ten times. Gene names denote mouse genes. The CDR3 extends 4 residues past the end of the read, so its final part is completed from the germline J gene. The V and J genes are TRBV13-1 and TRBJ2-7; TRBD1 matches at 8 bases. The CDR3 has 15 residues. Trimming removed 0 bases from V and 3 bases from J; junction bases left unmatched: 5. Germline V gives CDR1 NSHNY, CDR2 SYGAGN. The chain's CDR3 is CASSDAGTGNYEQYF. CDR3 bases read: TGTGCCAGCAGTGATGCGGGGACAGGAAACTAT.

A remark on this clone: Genes here carry mouse names. Read sequence stops 4 residues before the CDR3 end, and the germline J gene provides the missing end. The chain uses TRBV13-1 and TRBJ1-4, with TRBD1 matching over 9 bases. The germline gives CDR1 NSHNY, CDR2 SYGAGN. Losses at the gene ends were 3 bases for V and 4 bases for J; bases not matched to a gene: 10. This CDR3 has 17 amino acids. The CDR3 spells CASSGPRQGVGNERLFF. CDR3 DNA, as far as it was read: TGTGCCAGCAGTGGTCCTCGACAGGGGGTGGGCAACGAA.

For this clone: Germline and genes here are mouse. The read ends 4 residues before the CDR3 terminus; that terminus is restored from the germline J gene. The V gene is TRBV1, the J gene TRBJ2-7, with 9 bases lining up with TRBD1. Germline V gene sequence: CDR1 NSQYPW, CDR2 LRSPGD (reference sequence). The CDR3 has 15 residues. Here the CDR3 reads CTCSATGTGIHEQYF. The CDR3 DNA, read in part, is TGCACCTGCAGTGCAACCGGGACAGGGATCCAT.

This clone was detected a few times. The gene symbols are mouse symbols. The CDR3 extends 4 residues past the end of the read, so its final part is completed from the germline J gene. V usage is TRBV17 and J usage is TRBJ2-5; TRBD1 matches at 8 bases. The CDR3 length is 15 residues. CDR1 MNHDT and CDR2 YYDKIL come from the germline V gene. This chain's CDR3 is CASSREQGARDTQYF. CDR3 bases read: TGTGCTAGCAGTAGAGAGCAGGGGGCTCGGGAC.

A note on this clone: Gene names are mouse gene names. The read ends 4 residues early relative to the CDR3; the germline J gene fills the gap. The chain employs TRBV13-3 and TRBJ1-1, with TRBD1 identical over 7 bases. This CDR3 contains 15 residues. In germline, CDR1 is NNHDY, CDR2 SYVADS. Losses at the gene ends were 0 bases for V and 1 base for J; bases not matched to a gene: 3. CDR3 region: CASSDVQGENTEVFF. The part of the CDR3 DNA that was read is TGTGCCAGCAGTGATGTGCAGGGGGAAAACACA.

With regard to this clone: Gene names denote mouse genes. The CDR3 extends 4 residues past the end of the read, so its final part is completed from the germline J gene. The chain couples TRBV19 to TRBJ2-5, with 7 bases that match TRBD1. Germline CDR1 FNHDT, CDR2 SITEND (reference sequence). This CDR3 spans 13 amino acids. CDR3 protein: CASSYRGRDTQYF. CDR3 bases read: TGTGCCAGCAGTTACAGGGGACGAGAC.

This clone was seen repeatedly, ten times or more. Any gene name here is a mouse gene name. The read finishes 4 residues shy of the CDR3 end, and the germline J gene is used to complete it. The V and J genes are TRBV13-3 and TRBJ2-1, with TRBD2 as a possible D gene (5 bases). This CDR3 contains 16 residues. The V end lost 2 bases, the J end lost 0 bases, and 12 bases lay between the germline ends. Germline-derived CDR1 and CDR2 are NNHDY and SYVADS. CDR3 protein: CASSERTFYNYAEQFF. The part of the CDR3 DNA that was read is TGTGCCAGCAGTGAGCGGACTTTTTATAACTATGCT.

This clone was seen more than once but under ten times. The gene names here belong to mouse. The CDR3 end lies 4 residues beyond the end of the read and is filled in from the germline J gene. The chain recombines TRBV13-3 with TRBJ2-1; D is perhaps TRBD1 (5 bases). Germline CDR1 NNHDY, CDR2 SYVADS. Deletions cut 0 bases from V and 1 base from J, with 11 bases between. The CDR3 runs to 16 residues. The CDR3 here is CASSDGRERNYAEQFF. CDR3 DNA (partial): TGTGCCAGCAGTGATGGCAGGGAGCGGAACTATGCT.

Only a few counts were recorded for this clone. Gene names refer to mouse genes. The missing CDR3 end, 4 residues past where the read stops, is filled in from the germline J gene. The J gene is TRBJ2-5, the V gene TRBV1, with 10 nucleotides matching TRBD1. The CDR3 has 14 amino acids. The germline gives CDR1 NSQYPW, CDR2 LRSPGD (reference sequence). The CDR3 DNA, read in part, is TGCACCTGCAGTGGGGGACAGGGGCTGGAC. Its translation: CTCSGGQGLD. The entire CDR3 protein is CTCSGGQGLDTQYF. Using reference TRBV1 and TRBJ2-5 for the parts outside the CDR3, the full variable domain is VTLLEQNPRWRLVPRGQAVNLRCILKNSQYPWMSWYQQDLQKQLQWLFTLRSPGDKEVKSLPGADYLATRVTDTELRLQVANMSQGRTLYCTCSGGQGLDTQYFGPGTRLLVL.

This clone has more than one count but fewer than ten. The protein listed by TCRdb differs at residue 12 from the translated DNA, so the DNA translation is shown. Genes here carry mouse names. Read sequence stops 3 residues before the CDR3 end, and the germline J gene provides the missing end. The rearrangement links TRBV19 to TRBJ1-6; perhaps TRBD1 as D (5 bases). Being an ORF, TRBJ1-6 has a function that is uncertain. The CDR3 covers 15 residues. Trimming took off 0 bases at V and 7 bases at J, with 11 bases between the two ends. CDR1 and CDR2 from the germline V gene are FNHDT and SITEND (reference sequence). CDR3 protein: CASSIVLEGNSPLYF. CDR3 DNA, as far as it was read: TGTGCCAGCAGTATAGTTCTAGAGGGGAATTCGCCC.

A few counts support this clone. Gene and germline names: mouse. Read data end 4 residues before the CDR3 end; the end is taken from the germline J gene. The chain is built from TRBV13-3 and TRBJ1-4; 7 bases fit TRBD1. V dropped 0 bases and J dropped 2; count of bases not matched to a gene: 4. The CDR3 has 16 amino acids. Germline loops: CDR1 NNHDY, CDR2 SYVADS. Here the CDR3 reads CASSDAGTDSNERLFF. Incomplete CDR3 DNA: TGTGCCAGCAGTGATGCAGGGACAGACTCCAACGAA.

This clone was recorded a few times. The germline and genes are mouse ones. The CDR3 goes on 4 residues after the read ends, and that part is filled in from the germline J gene. The rearrangement links TRBV29 to TRBJ2-1; the match to TRBD1 covers 7 bases. The CDR3 is made up of 15 amino acids. Germline CDR1 MSHET, CDR2 SYDVDS. V gave up 5 bases and J gave up 0 bases; unmatched junction bases: 4. CDR3 DNA (partial): TGTGCTAGCAGTCACGACAGGGATAACTATGCT. This translates into CASSHDRDNYA. Given in full, the CDR3 is CASSHDRDNYAEQFF.

With regard to this clone: The genes are named according to mouse. Coverage ceases 4 residues before the CDR3 finishes, and the germline J gene fills in the end. V is TRBV1 and J is TRBJ1-4; 11 bases match TRBD1. Germline V gene sequence: CDR1 NSQYPW, CDR2 LRSPGD (reference sequence). The length of the CDR3 is 15 residues. V lost 5 bases, J lost 6 bases, and 5 bases stayed unmatched. The CDR3 sequence is CTCSSRTGGDERLFF. CDR3 bases read: TGCACCTGCAGTTCCCGGACAGGGGGCGACGAA.

This clone showed up just a few times. Germline and genes: mouse. From the germline J gene comes the end of the CDR3, since the read stops 4 residues before it. The rearrangement uses TRBV12-1 and TRBJ2-1, with TRBD1 matching over 7 bases. The CDR3 has 15 amino acids. Germline values: CDR1 SGHSN, CDR2 HYEKVE. Here the CDR3 reads CASSLEAGGDAEQFF. The covered CDR3 bases are TGTGCCAGCTCTCTCGAGGCAGGGGGAGACGCT.

This clone was detected only a few times. Genes and germline are mouse. The sequenced fragment ends 4 residues before the CDR3 boundary, so the rest is inferred from the germline J gene. The V call is TRBV1, the J call TRBJ1-4, with 8 bases fitting TRBD1. Germline lookup yields CDR1 NSQYPW and CDR2 LRSPGD (reference sequence). The ends lost 3 bases at V and 4 bases at J; junction bases unmatched: 4. This CDR3 is built from 15 residues. Incomplete CDR3 DNA: TGCACCTGCAGTGCCTCAGGGGGCCTCAACGAA. Protein: CTCSASGGLNE. The full-length CDR3 reads as CTCSASGGLNERLFF.

This clone showed up many times. Genes and germline come from the mouse. The read halts 4 residues ahead of the CDR3 end, with the missing end drawn from the germline J gene. The chain links TRBV13-3 to TRBJ2-1; perhaps TRBD1 as D (5 bases). Germline-derived CDR1 and CDR2 are NNHDY and SYVADS. The germline V and J ends were trimmed by 3 bases and 0 bases, with 10 bases remaining between them. The CDR3 runs 15 residues. CDR3 in amino acids: CASSGRQINYAEQFF. CDR3 bases read: TGTGCCAGCAGTGGCCGACAGATTAACTATGCT.

This clone has a handful of counts. Gene names and germline match the mouse. From the germline J gene comes the end of the CDR3, since the read stops 4 residues before it. The V and J genes are TRBV13-3 and TRBJ2-5; 8 positions match TRBD1. Losses at the gene ends were 3 bases for V and 3 bases for J; bases not matched to a gene: 6. Germline CDR1 NNHDY, CDR2 SYVADS. There are 15 residues in the CDR3. CDR3 region: CASSAGGADQDTQYF. Incomplete CDR3 DNA: TGTGCCAGCAGTGCAGGGGGCGCTGATCAAGAC. The full variable domain, with the rest looked up from reference TRBV13-3 and TRBJ2-5, is EAAVTQSPRSKVAVTGGKVTLSCHQTNNHDYMYWYRQDTGHGLRLIHYSYVADSTEKGDIPDGYKASRPSQENFSLILELASLSQTAVYFCASSAGGADQDTQYFGPGTRLLVL.

In this sample, this clone turned up a few times. The germline and genes are mouse ones. The read gets to within 4 residues of the CDR3 end, and the germline J gene fills in the rest. V is TRBV19 and J is TRBJ1-1, with a weak D call TRBD1 (6 bases). CDR1 and CDR2 (germline): FNHDT, SITEND (reference sequence). V lost 5 bases and J 1 base, leaving 15 bases between the germline ends. The CDR3 has 15 residues. Here the CDR3 reads CASSLPPGQNTEVFF. The covered CDR3 bases are TGTGCCAGCAGCCTACCTCCGGGACAAAACACA.

This clone was counted ten times or more. Gene names denote mouse genes. The read finishes 4 residues shy of the CDR3 end, and the germline J gene is used to complete it. The V and J genes are TRBV13-3 and TRBJ2-1; 9 positions agree with TRBD2. This CDR3 region has 14 residues. Trimming took 7 bases from V and 0 from J; bases not matched to a gene: 2. CDR1 is NNHDY and CDR2 is SYVADS in the germline V gene. The CDR3 bases that were read are TGTGCCAGCCGGGACTGGGATAACTATGCT. Encoded protein: CASRDWDNYA. The CDR3 in full is CASRDWDNYAEQFF.